Listed here are 23 T cell receptor beta chains from one sample, sequenced in a study of blood T cell repertoires in COVID-19. Sequenced by immunoSEQ multiplex PCR; TCRdb stores in-frame clones only, minus some. The table includes hundreds of thousands of clones, around 85% detected once. The material sequenced was peripheral blood. Every receptor here comes from a man aged 45-65 years with active or convalescent COVID-19.

This chain links TRBV19 with TRBJ1-5, with 9 bases aligning to TRBD1. V lost 10 bases, J lost 4 bases, and 14 bases stayed unmatched. Germline V lookup: CDR1 LNHDA, CDR2 SQIVND (reference sequence). This CDR3 spans 16 amino acids. The CDR3 DNA reads as TGTGCCACCGAGGACAGGGGAAGCCTACCGAATCAGCCCCAGCATTTT. It specifies CATEDRGSLPNQPQHF.

V is TRBV5-5 and J is TRBJ2-7; weak D call: TRBD1 (5 bases). Trimming left V 0 bases short and J 9 bases short, with 13 bases between. This CDR3 comprises 13 residues. Germline V CDR1 and CDR2: SGHKS, YYEKEE (reference sequence). The CDR3 DNA follows: TGTGCCAGCAGCTTGGCAGGGCCGGAAGGGCAGTACTTC. Translating it yields CASSLAGPEGQYF.

This clone has more than one count but fewer than ten. The CDR3 region is CASSQGLAGTQYTQYF. The CDR3 coding sequence is TGCGCCAGCAGCCAAGGTTTAGCGGGGACACAGTATACGCAGTATTTT. V gene TRBV4-3 combines with J gene TRBJ2-3; 8 bases agree with TRBD2. CDR1 LGHNA and CDR2 YSLEER come from the germline V gene. This CDR3 has 16 amino acids. The V segment lost 1 base and the J segment 7 bases; nucleotides outside the gene matches: 10.

The CDR3 sequence: CASSPEGPGAFF. The CDR3 DNA is TGTGCCAGCTCACCGGAGGGACCCGGGGCTTTCTTT. The chain has TRBV18 and TRBJ1-1; D is possibly TRBD1 (5 bases). Trimming removed 3 bases at V and 11 bases at J, with 13 bases between. CDR1 and CDR2 (germline): KGHSH, LQKENI. The CDR3 covers 12 residues.

This clone was counted a single time. The chain recombines TRBV11-2 with TRBJ1-6, with 7 bases matching TRBD1. The trim removed 2 bases at V and 6 bases at J, leaving 4 bases unmatched. The CDR3 has 15 residues. The germline gives CDR1 SGHAT, CDR2 FQNNGV. CDR3 bases: TGTGCCAGCAGCTTACGCAACAGGGGTAATTCACCCCTCCACTTT. It yields the protein CASSLRNRGNSPLHF.

The chain uses TRBV7-9 and TRBJ1-1; D is unresolved. V lost 6 bases and J 6 bases, leaving 8 bases between the germline ends. The CDR3 consists of 11 residues. CDR1 and CDR2 (germline): SEHNR, FQNEAQ (reference sequence). The CDR3 DNA follows: TGTGCCAGCAGATCGAGCCCTGAAGCTTTCTTT. This translates into CASRSSPEAFF.

The J gene is TRBJ1-1, the V gene TRBV3-1 (or the pseudogene TRBV3-2); TRBD1 might be the D (6 bases). The germline CDR1 and CDR2 sequences are LGHDT and YNNKEL (reference sequence). The CDR3 has 14 residues. V lost 4 bases to trimming and J lost 0 bases, with 9 bases between them. This chain's CDR3 is CASSRKGVNTEAFF. Written as DNA, the CDR3 is TGTGCCAGCAGCCGCAAGGGGGTGAACACTGAAGCTTTCTTT.

The rearrangement joins TRBV9 to TRBJ2-2; 9 positions match TRBD2. Germline CDR1 SGDLS, CDR2 YYNGEE. With V trimmed by 1 base and J by 6 bases, 7 bases remained unmatched. The CDR3 runs to 16 residues. The CDR3 sequence: CASSVRGGREAGELFF. CDR3 DNA: TGTGCCAGCAGCGTAAGGGGCGGGAGGGAGGCCGGGGAGCTGTTTTTT.

This chain uses TRBV6-5 with TRBJ1-6; 9 nucleotides agree with TRBD1. V lost 6 bases, J lost 9 bases, and 9 bases stayed unmatched. In germline, CDR1 is MNHEY, CDR2 SVGAGI. This CDR3 region has 15 residues. In DNA, the CDR3 is TGTGCCAGCAGCCGGGGGGGACAGGGTGGTTCACCCCTCCACTTT. It translates to CASSRGGQGGSPLHF.

This sequence joins TRBV5-1 and TRBJ2-5; tentative D call: TRBD2 (6 bases). There are 14 residues in the CDR3. V was pared by 4 bases and J by 5 bases, with 15 bases between. Germline lookup yields CDR1 SGHRS and CDR2 YFSETQ. For the CDR3, the DNA is TGCGCCAGCAGCCATCCTCGGGGGAGGGAGACCCAGTACTTC. Its translation: CASSHPRGRETQYF.

The chain combines TRBV10-2 with TRBJ1-6; 8 nucleotides align to TRBD1. The CDR3 extends over 13 amino acids. Unmatched junction bases numbered 7, after V lost 6 bases and J lost 12 bases. Germline CDR1 and CDR2: WSHSY and SAAADI. The CDR3 loop is CASSGTGHQPLHF. The CDR3 nucleotides read TGCGCCAGCAGCGGGACAGGTCACCAACCCCTCCACTTT.

The chain is built from TRBV28 and TRBJ1-5; TRBD1 matches at 7 bases. The germline V gene encodes CDR1 MDHEN and CDR2 SYDVKM. The CDR3 consists of 13 residues. With V trimmed by 3 bases and J by 7 bases, 3 bases remained unmatched. For the CDR3, the DNA is TGTGCCAGCAGTTTGACAGGGCACCAGCCCCAGCATTTT. It encodes CASSLTGHQPQHF.

This clone was counted only a few times. CDR3: CASNKRGNTEAFF. DNA of the CDR3: TGTGCCAGCAACAAACGGGGTAACACTGAAGCTTTCTTT. V usage is TRBV12-3 or TRBV12-4 and J usage is TRBJ1-1, with D unresolved. The CDR3 spans 13 residues. The V end was cut by 7 bases, the J end by 2 bases, with 11 bases between.

This chain joins TRBV30 and TRBJ1-2, with TRBD1 as a possible D gene (6 bases). Germline V gene data show CDR1 as GTSNPN and CDR2 as SVGIG (reference sequence). The CDR3 covers 12 residues. The V end was cut by 8 bases, the J end by 4 bases, with 14 bases between. The CDR3 bases are TGTGCCCAAGGGGGGGATGGCTATGGCTACACCTTC. It encodes CAQGGDGYGYTF.

The rearrangement uses TRBV14 and TRBJ1-1; D gene ambiguous. Trimming took off 0 bases at V and 0 bases at J, with 14 bases between the two ends. Germline CDR1 is SGHDN and CDR2 is FVKESK. The CDR3 has 17 residues. The CDR3: CASSQDPGKTVNTEAFF. DNA for the CDR3: TGTGCCAGCAGCCAAGACCCCGGGAAGACGGTGAACACTGAAGCTTTCTTT.

This chain links TRBV2 with TRBJ1-5, with D possibly matching TRBD1 (5 bases). CDR3 length: 14 amino acids. Germline CDR1 is SNHLY and CDR2 is FYNNEI. V lost 6 bases, J lost 7 bases, and 16 bases lay in between. The CDR3 DNA reads TGTGCCAGCAGCGCGGACAAGAAAGACCAGCCCCAGCATTTT. Its protein is CASSADKKDQPQHF.

V is TRBV30 and J is TRBJ2-7; 10 bases are shared with TRBD1. After removal of 2 bases from V and 1 base from J, the junction contained 2 bases not matched to a gene. Germline lookup yields CDR1 GTSNPN and CDR2 SVGIG (reference sequence). The CDR3 has 14 residues. In DNA, the CDR3 is TGTGCCTGGAGTAGGACAGGGGGGTCCTACGAGCAGTACTTC. Its translation: CAWSRTGGSYEQYF.

The J gene is TRBJ1-5, the V gene TRBV19; TRBD1 agrees at 11 bases. V lost 5 bases, J lost 3 bases, and 6 bases stayed unmatched. Germline-derived CDR1 and CDR2 are LNHDA and SQIVND (reference sequence). This CDR3 has 16 residues. The CDR3 DNA is TGTGCCAGTAGTCCCCGGACAGGGGGCAACAATCAGCCCCAGCATTTT. Its translation: CASSPRTGGNNQPQHF.

This chain links TRBV18 with TRBJ2-7; no definite D call. The ends were cut back, 3 bases at V and 2 bases at J, with 5 bases in the middle. This CDR3 spans 12 amino acids. Germline V lookup: CDR1 KGHSH, CDR2 LQKENI. CDR3 coding DNA: TGTGCCAGCTCACCGGGCACCTACGAGCAGTACTTC. Protein: CASSPGTYEQYF.

The chain uses TRBV5-1 and TRBJ2-5; D is possibly TRBD2 (6 bases). Deletions cut 2 bases from V and 5 bases from J, with 16 bases between. The CDR3 has 15 amino acids. Germline assignment: CDR1 SGHRS and CDR2 YFSETQ. The CDR3 sequence: CASSFGSGPQETQYF. For the CDR3, the DNA is TGCGCCAGCAGCTTCGGGAGTGGTCCTCAGGAGACCCAGTACTTC.

The chain links TRBV3-1 (or the pseudogene TRBV3-2) to TRBJ2-1; 8 nucleotides align to TRBD2. Germline V gives CDR1 LGHDT, CDR2 YNNKEL (reference sequence). The CDR3 consists of 14 residues. After removal of 4 bases from V and 7 bases from J, the junction contained 6 bases not matched to a gene. CDR3 region: CASSLAGRENEQFF. The CDR3 nucleotides are TGTGCCAGCAGCCTAGCGGGAAGGGAGAATGAGCAGTTCTTC.

V gene TRBV3-1 (or the pseudogene TRBV3-2) combines with J gene TRBJ2-1; 11 bases align to TRBD1. The J segment lost 3 bases and the V segment lost 11 bases, leaving 3 bases of the junction unmatched. The length of the CDR3 is 13 residues. Germline CDR1 and CDR2: LGHDT and YNNKEL (reference sequence). Here the CDR3 reads CASGTGGYNEQFF. As DNA, the CDR3 is TGTGCCTCCGGGACAGGGGGCTACAATGAGCAGTTCTTC.

The chain's CDR3 is CSASPQGTRATGELFF. The DNA of the CDR3 is TGCAGTGCTAGTCCTCAAGGGACAAGGGCCACCGGGGAGCTGTTTTTT. The chain couples TRBV20-1 to TRBJ2-2; D is perhaps TRBD1 (6 bases). This CDR3 has 16 amino acids. Per the germline V gene, CDR1 is DFQATT and CDR2 is SNEGSKA (reference sequence). The germline V and J ends were trimmed by 3 bases and 4 bases, with 18 bases remaining between them.